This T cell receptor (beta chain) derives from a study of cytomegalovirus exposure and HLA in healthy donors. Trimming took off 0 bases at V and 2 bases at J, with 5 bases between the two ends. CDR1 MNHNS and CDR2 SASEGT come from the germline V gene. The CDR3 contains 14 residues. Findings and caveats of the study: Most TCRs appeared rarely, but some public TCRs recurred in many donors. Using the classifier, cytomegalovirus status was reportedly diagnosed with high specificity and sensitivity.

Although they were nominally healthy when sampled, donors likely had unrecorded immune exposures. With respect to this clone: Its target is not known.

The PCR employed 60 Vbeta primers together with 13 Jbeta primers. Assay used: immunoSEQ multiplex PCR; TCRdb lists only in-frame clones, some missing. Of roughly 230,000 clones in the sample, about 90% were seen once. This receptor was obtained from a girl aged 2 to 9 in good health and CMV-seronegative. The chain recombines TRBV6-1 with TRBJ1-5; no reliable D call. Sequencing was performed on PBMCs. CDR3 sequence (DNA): TGTGCCAGCAGTGAAGCGCAGGGCAATCAGCCCCAGCATTTT. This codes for CASSEAQGNQPQHF.